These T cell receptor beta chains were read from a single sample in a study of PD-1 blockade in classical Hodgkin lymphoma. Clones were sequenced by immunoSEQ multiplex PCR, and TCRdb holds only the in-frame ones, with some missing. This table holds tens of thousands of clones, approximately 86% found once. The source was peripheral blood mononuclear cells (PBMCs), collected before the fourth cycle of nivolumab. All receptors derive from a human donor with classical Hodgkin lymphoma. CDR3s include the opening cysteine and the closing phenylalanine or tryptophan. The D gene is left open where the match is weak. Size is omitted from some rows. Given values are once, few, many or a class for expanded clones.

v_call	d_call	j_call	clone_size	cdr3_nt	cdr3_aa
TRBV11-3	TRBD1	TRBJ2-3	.	TGTGCCAGCAGCTTGAGGCAGGGGGCTACAGATACGCAGTATTTT	CASSLRQGATDTQYF
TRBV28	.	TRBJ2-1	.	TGTGCCAGCAGTTTAGGTCCCACCAAGGGGCAGTTCTTC	CASSLGPTKGQFF
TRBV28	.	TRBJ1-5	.	TGTGCCAGCACCCCATCCGGGGGGGGTCTGGTCAATCAGCCCCAGCATTTT	CASTPSGGGLVNQPQHF
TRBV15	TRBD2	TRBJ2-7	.	TGTGCCACCAGCAGAGATCAACTAGCGGGGACCTACGAGCAGTACTTC	CATSRDQLAGTYEQYF
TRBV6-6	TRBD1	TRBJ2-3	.	TGTGCCAGCACCTCAGGGGGCGATACGCAGTATTTT	CASTSGGDTQYF
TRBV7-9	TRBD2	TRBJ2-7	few	TGTGCCAGCAGCAGATCCGGAAGGGCTAGCGGGAGGGATGGCGAGCAGTACTTC	CASSRSGRASGRDGEQYF
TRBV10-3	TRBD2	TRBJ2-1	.	TGTGCCACGGCGGGAGGCGGGGATGAGCAGTTCTTC	CATAGGGDEQFF
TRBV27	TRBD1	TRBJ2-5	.	TGTGCCAGCAGTCTGACAGGGGGGGGAGAGACCCAGTACTTC	CASSLTGGGETQYF
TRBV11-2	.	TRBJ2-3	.	TGTGCCAGCAGCCGGGTGGGCACAGATACGCAGTATTTT	CASSRVGTDTQYF
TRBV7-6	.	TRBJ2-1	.	TGTGCCAGCAGCTTAGCCCAGGGGGCGGGAGGGCGCGACAATGAGCAGTTCTTC	CASSLAQGAGGRDNEQFF
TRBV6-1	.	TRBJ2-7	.	TGTGCCAGCAGTGCCGGCCTGCCGGCCGAGCAGTACTTC	CASSAGLPAEQYF
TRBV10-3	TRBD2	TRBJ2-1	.	TGTGCCATCAGCGCCTACGAAACTAGCGGCCGTAATGAGCAGTTCTTC	CAISAYETSGRNEQFF
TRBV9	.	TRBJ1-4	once	TGTGCCAGCAGCGTAGACCCGGCAGAACTCTTTAATGAAAAACTGTTTTTT	CASSVDPAELFNEKLFF
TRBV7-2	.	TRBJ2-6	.	TGTGCCAGCAGCTTACAGGGGACATCTGGGGCCAACGTCCTGACTTTC	CASSLQGTSGANVLTF
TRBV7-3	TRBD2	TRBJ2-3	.	TGTGCCAGCAGCTTTACTAGCGGGAGGACAGATACGCAGTATTTT	CASSFTSGRTDTQYF
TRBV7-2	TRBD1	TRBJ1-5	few	TGTGCCAGCAGCTCCGTAGACAGGGGTTACAATCAGCCCCAGCATTTT	CASSSVDRGYNQPQHF
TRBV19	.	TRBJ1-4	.	TGTGCCGTAGGGGGAAGGGCGGACGAAAAACTGTTTTTT	CAVGGRADEKLFF
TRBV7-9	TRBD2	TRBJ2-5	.	TGTGCCAGCAGCCAGACGCTTAGAGCGGGGGAGTACTTC	CASSQTLRAGEYF
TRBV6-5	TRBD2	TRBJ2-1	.	TGTGCCAGCAGTTACCGGGCGGGAGGGCTCGATGAGCAGTTCTTC	CASSYRAGGLDEQFF
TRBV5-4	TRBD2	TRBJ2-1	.	TGTGCCAGCAGCTTGCAGTTAGCGGGCTACAATGAGCAGTTCTTC	CASSLQLAGYNEQFF
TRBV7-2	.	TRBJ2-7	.	TGTGCCAGCAGCCCAACCGCATACGAGCAGTACTTC	CASSPTAYEQYF
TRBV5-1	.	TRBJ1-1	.	TGCGCCAGCGCGATGGGGGACCTAAACACTGAAGCTTTCTTT	CASAMGDLNTEAFF
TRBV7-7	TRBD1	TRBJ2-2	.	TGTGCCAGCAGCCGGGACAGGGCCACCGGGGAGCTGTTTTTT	CASSRDRATGELFF
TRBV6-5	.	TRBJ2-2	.	TGTGCCAGTCACTCCGGGGGGGAGCTGTTTTTT	CASHSGGELFF
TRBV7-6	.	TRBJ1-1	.	TGTGCCAGCAGTTCCCGGGACACTGAAGCTTTCTTT	CASSSRDTEAFF
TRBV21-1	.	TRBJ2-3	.	TGTGCCAGCAGCAGACCCGGGACAGAGGGCACAGATACGCAGTATTTT	CASSRPGTEGTDTQYF
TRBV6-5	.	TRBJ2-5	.	TGTGCCAGCACCCCCTCAGGGACCCCAGGGACCCAGTACTTC	CASTPSGTPGTQYF
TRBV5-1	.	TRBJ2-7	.	TGCGCCAGCAGCTTAGACTGGGCTGAGCAGTACTTC	CASSLDWAEQYF
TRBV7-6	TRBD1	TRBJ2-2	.	TGTGCCAGCAGCTTAGGATGGGGACAGGGGCACACCGGGGAGCTGTTTTTT	CASSLGWGQGHTGELFF
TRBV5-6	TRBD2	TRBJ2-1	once	TGTGCCAGCAGCTCCGGGGCGGGGGGTCACAATGAGCAGTTCTTC	CASSSGAGGHNEQFF
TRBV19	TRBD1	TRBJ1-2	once	TGTGCCAGTAGTATTTCCCAGGGGGCCTATGGCTACACCTTC	CASSISQGAYGYTF
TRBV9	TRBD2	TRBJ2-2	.	TGTGCCAGCAGCGGACCGGGGGGCGGGAGGGCCTGGGAGCTGTTTTTT	CASSGPGGGRAWELFF
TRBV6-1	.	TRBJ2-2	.	TGTGCCAGCAGAGTGACCCCACCCACCGGGGAGCTGTTTTTT	CASRVTPPTGELFF
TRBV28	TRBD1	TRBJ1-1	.	TGTGCCAGCAGTGAAAGGGGACAGGGGGAAGCTTTCTTT	CASSERGQGEAFF
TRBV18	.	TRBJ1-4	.	TGTGCCAGCTCACGAGTGGCTGGGCAGGGAGCAACTAATGAAAAACTGTTTTTT	CASSRVAGQGATNEKLFF
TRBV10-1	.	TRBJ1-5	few	TGCGCCAGCAGTGAGTCGACGGTGGGAAATCAGCCCCAGCATTTT	CASSESTVGNQPQHF
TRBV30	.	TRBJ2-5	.	TGTGCCTGGAGTGGATCCCTCACCCGGCAAGAGACCCAGTACTTC	CAWSGSLTRQETQYF
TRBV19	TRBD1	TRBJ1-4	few	TGTGCCAGTACCCCTGATGGGGGACAGCTTACAACTAATGAAAAACTGTTTTTT	CASTPDGGQLTTNEKLFF
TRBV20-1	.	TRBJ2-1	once	TGCAGTGCTAGAGCGGACTGGGAGCAGTTCTTC	CSARADWEQFF
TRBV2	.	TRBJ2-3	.	TGTGCCAGCTCCACCCAGGGGACAGATACGCAGTATTTT	CASSTQGTDTQYF
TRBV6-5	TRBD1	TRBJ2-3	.	TGTGCCAGCAGTCGACAGGGGGCAGATACGCAGTATTTT	CASSRQGADTQYF
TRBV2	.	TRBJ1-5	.	TGTGCCAGCAGTGAAAATCTTGCGGGGGGGCCCCAGCATTTT	CASSENLAGGPQHF
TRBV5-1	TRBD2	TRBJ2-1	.	TGCGCCAGCAGCTTGGGAGCGGGAGTAGGTAAGAATGAGCAGTTCTTC	CASSLGAGVGKNEQFF
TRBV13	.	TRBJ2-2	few	TGTGCCAGCAGCCCCGCCTTGGGCCAGGCGAACACCGGGGAGCTGTTTTTT	CASSPALGQANTGELFF
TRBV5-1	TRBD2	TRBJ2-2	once	TGCGCCAGCAGCTTGCCCCTAGCGGGTAGCACCGGGGAGCTGTTTTTT	CASSLPLAGSTGELFF
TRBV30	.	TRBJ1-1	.	TGTGCCGGGCAGGGCATGAACACTGAAGCTTTCTTT	CAGQGMNTEAFF
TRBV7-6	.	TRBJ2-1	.	TGTGCCAGCAGCTTCGGGGCTTCCAGCTCCTACAATGAGCAGTTCTTC	CASSFGASSSYNEQFF
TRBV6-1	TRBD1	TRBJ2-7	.	TGTGCCAGCAGTGAAGAGGGGGCAGGGTTCCAGTACGAGCAGTACTTC	CASSEEGAGFQYEQYF
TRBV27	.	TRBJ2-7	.	TGTGCCAGCAGTGCTCCTAGGGGCGAGCAGTACTTC	CASSAPRGEQYF
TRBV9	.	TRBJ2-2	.	TGTGCCAGCAGCGTAGCCGGCGCGAACACCGGGGAGCTGTTTTTT	CASSVAGANTGELFF
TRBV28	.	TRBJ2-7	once	TGTGCCAGCAGGGACGGACCCTACGAGCAGTACTTC	CASRDGPYEQYF
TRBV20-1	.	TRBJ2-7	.	TGCAGTGCTTTGGGGAGGTACGAGCAGTACTTC	CSALGRYEQYF